This TCR beta chain is drawn from a study of T cells after yellow fever vaccination. Turning to the study itself: Fractions with few cells were prepared using SMART-Seq v4 Ultra Low Input.

5'RACE template switching generated TCR cDNA, adding a universal primer site and UMIs. Each CDR3 protein gets one entry after TCRdb re-called the 5' RACE reads with MiXCR. Of 500,000 to 650,000 distinct CDR3 sequences in the sample, about 12% are singletons; the top ten hold about 15%. This clonotype was detected ten times or more. The antigen is not known. The CDR3 contains 16 residues. Per germline, CDR1 SEHNR and CDR2 FQNEAQ (reference sequence). V was cut by 5 bases and J by 6 bases, with 23 bases left in between. Study-wide results and caveats: Reappearing after the booster were most of the clones from primary vaccination (roughly 95% CD4, approximately 88% CD8). There was a possibility that FACS-sorted repertoires contained abundant clonotypes contaminating from the bulk population.

The source is a man aged 25-45 years who received the YFV17D yellow fever vaccine. The sample consisted of PBMCs, taken on the day of the yellow fever booster vaccination. The chain has TRBV7-9 and TRBJ2-7; D possibly matches TRBD1 or TRBD2 (5 bases each). The CDR3 reads CASSTSSGRVPLEQYF. Written as DNA, the CDR3 is TGTGCCAGCAGCACGAGCTCGGGACGGGTCCCCCTCGAGCAGTACTTC.